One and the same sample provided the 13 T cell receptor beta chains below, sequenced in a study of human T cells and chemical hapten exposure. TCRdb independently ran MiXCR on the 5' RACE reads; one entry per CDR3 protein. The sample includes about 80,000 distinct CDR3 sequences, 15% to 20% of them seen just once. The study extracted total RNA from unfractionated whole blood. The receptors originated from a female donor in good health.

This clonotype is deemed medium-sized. The CDR3 region is CSVALGENYEQYF. The CDR3 nucleotides are TGCAGCGTTGCGCTAGGAGAGAACTACGAGCAGTACTTC. The V gene is TRBV29-1, the J gene TRBJ2-7; D gene unclear. CDR1 and CDR2 from the germline V gene are SQVTM and ANQGSEA. The CDR3 length is 13 residues. V was cut by 4 bases and J by 3 bases, with 13 bases left in between.

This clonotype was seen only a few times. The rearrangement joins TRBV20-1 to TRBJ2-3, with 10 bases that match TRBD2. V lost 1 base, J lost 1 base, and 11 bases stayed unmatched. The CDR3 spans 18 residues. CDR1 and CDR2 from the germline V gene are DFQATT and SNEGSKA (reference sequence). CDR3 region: CSARVAGGPATGTDTQYF. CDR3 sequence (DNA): TGCAGTGCTAGAGTAGCGGGAGGCCCCGCCACCGGCACAGATACGCAGTATTTT.

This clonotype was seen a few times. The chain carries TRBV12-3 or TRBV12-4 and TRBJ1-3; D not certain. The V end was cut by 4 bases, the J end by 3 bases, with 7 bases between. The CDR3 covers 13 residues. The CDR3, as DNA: TGTGCCAGCAGTTCCTCGGTTGGAAACACCATATATTTT. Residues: CASSSSVGNTIYF.

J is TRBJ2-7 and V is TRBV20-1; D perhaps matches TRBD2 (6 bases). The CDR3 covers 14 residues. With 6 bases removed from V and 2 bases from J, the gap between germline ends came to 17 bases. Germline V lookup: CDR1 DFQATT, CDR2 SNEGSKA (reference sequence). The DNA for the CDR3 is TGCAGTGCCCCCCGGCGGGGTCGCGCCTACGAGCAGTACTTC. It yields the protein CSAPRRGRAYEQYF.

The CDR3 nucleotides read TGTGCCACCCGCCCTTCGGCGCGGGGCACAGATACGCAGTATTTT. Translated, it gives CATRPSARGTDTQYF. This chain links TRBV15 with TRBJ2-3, with a weak D call TRBD2 (5 bases). The CDR3 is made up of 15 amino acids. Germline-derived CDR1 and CDR2 are LNHNV and YYDKDF (reference sequence). Between the trimmed V and J ends, which lost 8 bases and 1 base, there was a span of 16 bases.

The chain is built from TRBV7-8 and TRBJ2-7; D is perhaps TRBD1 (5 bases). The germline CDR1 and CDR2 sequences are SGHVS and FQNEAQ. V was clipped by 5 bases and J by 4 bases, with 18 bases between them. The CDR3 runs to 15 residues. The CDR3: CASSLGNRMTYEQYF. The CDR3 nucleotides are TGTGCCAGCAGCCTTGGAAACAGGATGACTTACGAGCAGTACTTC.

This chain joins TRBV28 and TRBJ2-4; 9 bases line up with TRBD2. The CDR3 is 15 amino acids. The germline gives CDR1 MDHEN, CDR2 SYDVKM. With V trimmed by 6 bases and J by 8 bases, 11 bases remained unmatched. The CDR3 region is CASSSPLSGSYIQYF. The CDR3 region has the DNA TGTGCCAGCAGCTCCCCCCTTAGCGGGAGTTACATTCAGTACTTC.

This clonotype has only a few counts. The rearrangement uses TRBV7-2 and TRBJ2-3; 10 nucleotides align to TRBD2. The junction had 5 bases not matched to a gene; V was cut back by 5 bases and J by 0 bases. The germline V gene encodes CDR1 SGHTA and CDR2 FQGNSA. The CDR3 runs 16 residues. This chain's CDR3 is CASSEVLAGSTDTQYF. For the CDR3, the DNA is TGTGCCAGCAGCGAAGTACTAGCGGGGAGCACAGATACGCAGTATTTT.

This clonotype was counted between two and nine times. The CDR3 loop reads CASIKRSRGTDTQYF. The DNA for the CDR3 is TGTGCCAGCATAAAAAGGTCCAGAGGCACAGATACGCAGTATTTT. The genes are TRBV25-1 and TRBJ2-3; D is unresolved. CDR3 length: 15 amino acids. Trimming pared 7 bases from V and 1 base from J, leaving 15 bases between. Looked up from germline, CDR1 is MGHDK and CDR2 is SYGVNS.

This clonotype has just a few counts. CDR3 loop: CASSYKGQGSADTQYF. The DNA of the CDR3 is TGTGCCAGCAGTTACAAGGGACAGGGAAGCGCAGATACGCAGTATTTT. The chain has TRBV6-2 or TRBV6-3 and TRBJ2-3; 9 bases match TRBD1. This CDR3 is built from 16 residues. V shed 2 bases and J 4 bases; nucleotides not matched to a gene: 7. The V gene's germline CDR1 is MNHEY and CDR2 SVGEGT.

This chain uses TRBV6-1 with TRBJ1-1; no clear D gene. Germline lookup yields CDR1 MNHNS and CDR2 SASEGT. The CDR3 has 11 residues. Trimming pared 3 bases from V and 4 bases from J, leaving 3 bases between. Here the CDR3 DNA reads TGTGCCAGCAGTGATTCCACTGAAGCTTTCTTT. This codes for CASSDSTEAFF.

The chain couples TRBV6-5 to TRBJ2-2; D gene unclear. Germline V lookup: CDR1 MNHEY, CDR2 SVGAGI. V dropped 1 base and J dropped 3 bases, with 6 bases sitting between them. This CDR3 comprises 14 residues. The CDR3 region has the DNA TGTGCCAGCAGTTACTTGCAGCACACCGGGGAGCTGTTTTTT. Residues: CASSYLQHTGELFF.

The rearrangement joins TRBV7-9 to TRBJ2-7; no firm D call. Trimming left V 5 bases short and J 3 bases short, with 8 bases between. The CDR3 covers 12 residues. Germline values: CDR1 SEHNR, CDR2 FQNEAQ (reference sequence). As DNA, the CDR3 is TGTGCCAGCAGCGGACGGAGCTACGAGCAGTACTTC. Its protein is CASSGRSYEQYF.